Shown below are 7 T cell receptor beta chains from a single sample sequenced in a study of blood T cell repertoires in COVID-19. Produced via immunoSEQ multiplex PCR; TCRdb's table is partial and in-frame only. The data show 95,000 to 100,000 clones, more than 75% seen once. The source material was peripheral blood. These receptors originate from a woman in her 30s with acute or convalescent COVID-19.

The CDR3 DNA sequence: TGTGCCAGCAGTTTAGACAGGCTTAAAGGAAACACCATATATTTT. Its protein product is CASSLDRLKGNTIYF. This rearrangement joins TRBV28 to TRBJ1-3, with a weak D call TRBD1 (6 bases). In germline, CDR1 is MDHEN, CDR2 SYDVKM. V shed 2 bases and J shed 4 bases, with 12 bases lying between them. This CDR3 contains 15 residues.

CDR3 in DNA: TGCGCCAGCAGCCCGGGGGGTTACTATGGCTACACCTTC. It codes for CASSPGGYYGYTF. This sequence joins TRBV5-1 and TRBJ1-2; D possibly corresponds to TRBD1 (5 bases). CDR1 and CDR2 (germline): SGHRS, YFSETQ. V was pared by 4 bases and J by 3 bases, with 10 bases between. The CDR3 consists of 13 residues.

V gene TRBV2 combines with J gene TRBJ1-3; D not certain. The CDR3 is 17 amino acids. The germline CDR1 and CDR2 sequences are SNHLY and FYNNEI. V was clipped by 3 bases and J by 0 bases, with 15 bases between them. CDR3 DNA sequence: TGTGCCAGCAGTGACGGAGTGGGAGATAGCTCTGGAAACACCATATATTTT. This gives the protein CASSDGVGDSSGNTIYF.

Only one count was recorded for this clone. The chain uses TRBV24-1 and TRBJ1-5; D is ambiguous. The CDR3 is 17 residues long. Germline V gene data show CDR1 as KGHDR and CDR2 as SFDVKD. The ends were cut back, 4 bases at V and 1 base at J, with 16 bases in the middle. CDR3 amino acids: CATSDPSRGPSNQPQHF. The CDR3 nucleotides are TGTGCCACCAGTGACCCCTCCCGAGGGCCGAGCAATCAGCCCCAGCATTTT.

In nucleotides, the CDR3 is TGTGCCAGCAGCCCCCAGACAGGCACAGATACGCAGTATTTT. Translated, it gives CASSPQTGTDTQYF. V usage is TRBV9 and J usage is TRBJ2-3, with a weak D call TRBD1 (5 bases). Germline values: CDR1 SGDLS, CDR2 YYNGEE. The CDR3 spans 14 residues. V lost 4 bases and J 1 base, leaving 10 bases between the germline ends.

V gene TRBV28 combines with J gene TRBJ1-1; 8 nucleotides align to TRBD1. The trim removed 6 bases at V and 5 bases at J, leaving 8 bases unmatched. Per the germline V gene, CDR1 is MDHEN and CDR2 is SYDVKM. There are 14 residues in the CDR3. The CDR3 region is CASRGTGYKTEAFF. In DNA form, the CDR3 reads TGTGCCAGCAGGGGGACAGGTTACAAAACTGAAGCTTTCTTT.

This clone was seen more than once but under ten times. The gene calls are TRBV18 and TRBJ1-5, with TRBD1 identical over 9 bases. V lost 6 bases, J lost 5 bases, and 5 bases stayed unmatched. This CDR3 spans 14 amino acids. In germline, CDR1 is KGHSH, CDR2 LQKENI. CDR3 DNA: TGTGCCAGCTCTCGACAGGGGGTGGATCAGCCCCAGCATTTT. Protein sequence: CASSRQGVDQPQHF.